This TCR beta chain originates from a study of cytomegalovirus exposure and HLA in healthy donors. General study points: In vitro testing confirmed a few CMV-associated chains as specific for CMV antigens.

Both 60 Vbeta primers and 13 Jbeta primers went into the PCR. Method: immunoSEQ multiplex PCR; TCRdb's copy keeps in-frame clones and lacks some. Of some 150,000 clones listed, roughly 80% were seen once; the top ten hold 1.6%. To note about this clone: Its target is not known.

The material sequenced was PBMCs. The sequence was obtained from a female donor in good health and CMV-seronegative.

Written as DNA, the CDR3 is TGTGCCAGCAGTCAGACAGGGGTCCCATTGCGTAAGCAGTTCTTC. Its protein is CASSQTGVPLRKQFF. The gene calls are TRBV28 and TRBJ2-1, with TRBD1 matching over 8 bases. Germline loops: CDR1 MDHEN, CDR2 SYDVKM. The CDR3 is 15 residues long. After removal of 5 bases from V and 11 bases from J, the junction contained 14 bases not matched to a gene.